The table lists the clone carrying this T cell receptor beta chain with many counts. TCRdb fed the 5' RACE reads into MiXCR, producing one record per CDR3 protein. Among about 96,000 distinct CDR3 sequences listed, approximately 15% were seen once. The data originate from a study of T cells of healthy individuals. This clonotype was sampled from a human donor in good health.

The CDR3 protein is CASSFTGVGYEQYF. The DNA for the CDR3 is TGTGCCAGCAGTTTCACAGGGGTGGGCTACGAGCAGTACTTC. The V and J genes are TRBV6-5 and TRBJ2-7, with TRBD1 matching 7 bases. J gave up 3 bases and V 4 bases, and 6 bases lay outside the gene matches. The CDR3 consists of 14 residues. Germline CDR1 MNHEY, CDR2 SVGAGI.